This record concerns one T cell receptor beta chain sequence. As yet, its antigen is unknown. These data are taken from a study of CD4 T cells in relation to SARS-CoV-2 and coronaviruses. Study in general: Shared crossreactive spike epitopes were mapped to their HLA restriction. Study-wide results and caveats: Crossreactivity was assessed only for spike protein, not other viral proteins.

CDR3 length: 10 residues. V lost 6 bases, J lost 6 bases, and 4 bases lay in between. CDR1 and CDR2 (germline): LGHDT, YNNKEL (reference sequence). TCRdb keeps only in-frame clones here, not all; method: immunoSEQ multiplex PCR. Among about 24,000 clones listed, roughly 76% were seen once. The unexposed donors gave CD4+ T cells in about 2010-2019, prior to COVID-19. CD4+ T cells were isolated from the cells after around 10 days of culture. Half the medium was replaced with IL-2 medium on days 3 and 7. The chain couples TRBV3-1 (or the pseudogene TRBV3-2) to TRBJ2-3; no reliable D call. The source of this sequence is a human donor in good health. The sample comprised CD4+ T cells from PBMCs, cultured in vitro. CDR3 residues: CASRGDTQYF. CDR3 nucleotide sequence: TGTGCCAGCAGGGGGGATACGCAGTATTTT.